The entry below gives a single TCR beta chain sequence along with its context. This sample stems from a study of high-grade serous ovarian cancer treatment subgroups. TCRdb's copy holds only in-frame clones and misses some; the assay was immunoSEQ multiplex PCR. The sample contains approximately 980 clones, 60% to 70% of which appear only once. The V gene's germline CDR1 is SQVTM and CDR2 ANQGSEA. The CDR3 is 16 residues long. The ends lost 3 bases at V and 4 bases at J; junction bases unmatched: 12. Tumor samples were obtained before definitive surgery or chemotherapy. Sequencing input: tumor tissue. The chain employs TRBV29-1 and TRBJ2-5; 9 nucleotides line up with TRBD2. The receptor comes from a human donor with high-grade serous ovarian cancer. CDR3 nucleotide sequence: TGCAGCGTTGATACGACTATAGCGGGAGAGGGAGAGACCCAGTACTTC. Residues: CSVDTTIAGEGETQYF.